This TCR beta chain was recovered during a study of neurological immune-mediated disorders. Overall study results and limits: TCR-beta repertoires seemed private in all groups, with no expanded CDR3 amino acid sequences shared.

The making of cDNA relied on 5'RACE with 10-nucleotide random UMIs. Over 200 million TCR-beta sequences, together covering 15-18 subjects, were produced by every individual sequencing run that was carried out. TCRdb ran MiXCR on the 5' RACE reads and lists one entry per CDR3 protein. Here the sample spans about 30,000 distinct CDR3 sequences, under 6.5% being singletons. Each sorted-subset library came from 1 million CD4+ or CD8+ T cells. This clonotype has a count of ten or more. The antigen is not known. Specimen: CD4+ T cells from blood. The clonotype originates from a woman between 45 and 65 years old in good health.

The CDR3 region is CASSSTNRGGNNEQFF. The DNA for the CDR3 is TGCGCCAGCAGCTCGACCAACAGGGGAGGGAACAATGAGCAGTTCTTC. J is TRBJ2-1 and V is TRBV5-1; the D call may be TRBD1 or TRBD2 (7 bases each). Germline V CDR1 and CDR2: SGHRS, YFSETQ. The V gene lost 3 bases and the J gene lost 5 bases, with 18 bases spanning the gap. The CDR3 spans 16 residues. The complete variable domain, with remaining parts taken from reference TRBV5-1 and TRBJ2-1, reads KAGVTQTPRYLIKTRGQQVTLSCSPISGHRSVSWYQQTPGQGLQFLFEYFSETQRNKGNFPGRFSGRQFSNSRSEMNVSTLELGDSALYLCASSSTNRGGNNEQFFGPGTRLTVL.